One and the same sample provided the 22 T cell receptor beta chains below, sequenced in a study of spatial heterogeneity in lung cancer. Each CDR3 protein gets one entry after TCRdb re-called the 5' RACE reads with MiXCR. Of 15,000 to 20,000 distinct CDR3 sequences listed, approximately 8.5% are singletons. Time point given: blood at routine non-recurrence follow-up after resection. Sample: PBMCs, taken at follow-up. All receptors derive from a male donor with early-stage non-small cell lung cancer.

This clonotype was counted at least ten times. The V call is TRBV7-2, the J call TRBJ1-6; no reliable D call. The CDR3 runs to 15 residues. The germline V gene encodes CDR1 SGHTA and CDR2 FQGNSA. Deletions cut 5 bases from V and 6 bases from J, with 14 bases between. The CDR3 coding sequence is TGTGCCAGCAGCCCGAGCAGGTTTCCTAATTCACCCCTCCACTTT. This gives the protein CASSPSRFPNSPLHF. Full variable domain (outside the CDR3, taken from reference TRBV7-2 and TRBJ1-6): GAGVSQSPSNKVTEKGKDVELRCDPISGHTALYWYRQSLGQGLEFLIYFQGNSAPDKSGLPSDRFSAERTGGSVSTLTIQRTQQEDSAVYLCASSPSRFPNSPLHFGNGTRLTVT.

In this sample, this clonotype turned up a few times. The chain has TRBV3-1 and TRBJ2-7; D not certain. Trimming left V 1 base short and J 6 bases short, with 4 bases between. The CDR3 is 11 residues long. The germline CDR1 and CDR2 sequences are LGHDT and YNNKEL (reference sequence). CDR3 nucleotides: TGTGCCAGCAGCCAAGTAGGCGAGCAGTACTTC. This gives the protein CASSQVGEQYF.

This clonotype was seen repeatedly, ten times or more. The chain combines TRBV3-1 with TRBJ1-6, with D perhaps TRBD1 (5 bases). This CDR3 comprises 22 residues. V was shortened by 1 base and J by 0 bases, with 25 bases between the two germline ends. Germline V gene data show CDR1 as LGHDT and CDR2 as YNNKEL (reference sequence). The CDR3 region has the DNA TGTGCCAGCAGCCAAGCCCTGCCGGACATCTACACTGGCTTCTCCTATAATTCACCCCTCCACTTT. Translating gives CASSQALPDIYTGFSYNSPLHF.

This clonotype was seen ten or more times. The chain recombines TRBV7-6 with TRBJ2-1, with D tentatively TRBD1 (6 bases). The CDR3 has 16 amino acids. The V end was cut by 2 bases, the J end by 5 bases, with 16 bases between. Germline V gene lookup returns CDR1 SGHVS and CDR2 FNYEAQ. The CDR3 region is CASSLKRGTPDNEQFF. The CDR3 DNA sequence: TGTGCCAGCAGCTTAAAGAGGGGGACACCCGACAATGAGCAGTTCTTC.

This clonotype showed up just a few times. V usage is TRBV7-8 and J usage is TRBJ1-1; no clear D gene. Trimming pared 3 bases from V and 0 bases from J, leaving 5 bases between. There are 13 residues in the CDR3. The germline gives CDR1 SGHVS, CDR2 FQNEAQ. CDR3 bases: TGTGCCAGCAGCTTTCGGTTGAACACTGAAGCTTTCTTT. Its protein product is CASSFRLNTEAFF.

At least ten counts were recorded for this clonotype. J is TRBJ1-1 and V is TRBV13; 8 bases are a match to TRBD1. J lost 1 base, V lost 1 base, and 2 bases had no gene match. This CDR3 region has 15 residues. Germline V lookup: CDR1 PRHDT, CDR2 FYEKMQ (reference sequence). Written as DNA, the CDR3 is TGTGCCAGCAGCTTAGAGGGACAGGAGAACACTGAAGCTTTCTTT. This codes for CASSLEGQENTEAFF.

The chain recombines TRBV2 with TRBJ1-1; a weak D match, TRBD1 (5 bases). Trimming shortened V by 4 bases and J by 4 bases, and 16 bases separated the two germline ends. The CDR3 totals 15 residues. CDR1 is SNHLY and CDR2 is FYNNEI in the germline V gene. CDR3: CASSVSVRAGTEAFF. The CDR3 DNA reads TGTGCCAGCAGTGTTTCTGTCAGGGCGGGCACTGAAGCTTTCTTT.

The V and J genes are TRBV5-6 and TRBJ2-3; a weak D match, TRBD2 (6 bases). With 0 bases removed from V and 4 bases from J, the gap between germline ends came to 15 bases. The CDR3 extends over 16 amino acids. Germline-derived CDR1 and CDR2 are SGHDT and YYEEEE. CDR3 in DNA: TGTGCCAGCAGCTTGGTTGGAGGCAGGGAGGCAGATACGCAGTATTTT. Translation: CASSLVGGREADTQYF.

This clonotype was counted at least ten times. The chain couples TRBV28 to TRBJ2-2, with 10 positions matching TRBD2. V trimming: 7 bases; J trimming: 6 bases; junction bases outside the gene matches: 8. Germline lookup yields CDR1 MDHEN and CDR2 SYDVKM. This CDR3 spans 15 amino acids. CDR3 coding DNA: TGTGCCAGCAAGCTAGCGGGAGAGGAGTCCGGGGAGCTGTTTTTT. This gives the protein CASKLAGEESGELFF.

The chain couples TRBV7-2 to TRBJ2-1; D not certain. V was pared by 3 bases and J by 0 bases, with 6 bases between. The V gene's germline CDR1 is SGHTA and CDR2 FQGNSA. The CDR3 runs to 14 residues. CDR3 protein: CASSFRGSYNEQFF. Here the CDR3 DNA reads TGTGCCAGCAGCTTTCGCGGCTCCTACAATGAGCAGTTCTTC.

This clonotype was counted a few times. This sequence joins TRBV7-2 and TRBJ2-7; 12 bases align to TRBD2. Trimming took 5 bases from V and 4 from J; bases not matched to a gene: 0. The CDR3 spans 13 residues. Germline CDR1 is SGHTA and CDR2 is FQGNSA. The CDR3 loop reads CASSTSGGYEQYF. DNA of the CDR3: TGTGCCAGCAGCACTAGCGGGGGGTACGAGCAGTACTTC.

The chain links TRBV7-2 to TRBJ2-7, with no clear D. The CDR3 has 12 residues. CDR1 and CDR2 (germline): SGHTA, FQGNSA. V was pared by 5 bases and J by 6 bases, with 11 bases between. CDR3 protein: CASSRRSFEQYF. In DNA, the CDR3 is TGTGCCAGCAGCCGAAGGTCATTCGAGCAGTACTTC.

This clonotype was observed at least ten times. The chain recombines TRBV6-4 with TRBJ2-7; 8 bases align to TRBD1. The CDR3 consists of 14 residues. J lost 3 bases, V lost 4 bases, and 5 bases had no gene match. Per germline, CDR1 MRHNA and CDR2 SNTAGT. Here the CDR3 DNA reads TGTGCCAGCAGTGTGACAGGGGAGAGCTACGAGCAGTACTTC. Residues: CASSVTGESYEQYF.

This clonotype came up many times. Written as DNA, the CDR3 is TGTGCCAGCAGCCCTTACAGGGGGGGAGGATACAATGAGCAGTTCTTC. Protein: CASSPYRGGGYNEQFF. V is TRBV7-8 and J is TRBJ2-1; D perhaps matches TRBD1 (8 bases). V lost 5 bases, J lost 4 bases, and 18 bases lay in between. The CDR3 runs 16 residues. The germline gives CDR1 SGHVS, CDR2 FQNEAQ.

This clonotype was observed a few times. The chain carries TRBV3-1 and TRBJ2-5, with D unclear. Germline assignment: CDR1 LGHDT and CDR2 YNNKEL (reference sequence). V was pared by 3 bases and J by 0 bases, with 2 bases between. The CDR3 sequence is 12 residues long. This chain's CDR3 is CASSQNQETQYF. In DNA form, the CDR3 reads TGTGCCAGCAGCCAGAACCAAGAGACCCAGTACTTC.

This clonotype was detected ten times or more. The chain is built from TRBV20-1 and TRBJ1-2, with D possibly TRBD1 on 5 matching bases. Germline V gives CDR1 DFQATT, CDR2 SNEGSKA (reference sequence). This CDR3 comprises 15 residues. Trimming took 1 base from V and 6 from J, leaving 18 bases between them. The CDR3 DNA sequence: TGCAGTGCTAGAGGGGACTGGGGTCAAGGGGATGGCTACACCTTC. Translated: CSARGDWGQGDGYTF.

The CDR3 loop reads CASSLLQGNEQFF. For the CDR3, the DNA is TGTGCCAGCAGCTTGCTACAGGGGAATGAGCAGTTCTTC. The chain links TRBV5-4 to TRBJ2-1; 7 bases agree with TRBD1. The CDR3 is 13 amino acids. The germline V gene encodes CDR1 SGHNT and CDR2 YYREEE (reference sequence). J was trimmed by 7 bases and V by 1 base; bases with no gene match: 2.

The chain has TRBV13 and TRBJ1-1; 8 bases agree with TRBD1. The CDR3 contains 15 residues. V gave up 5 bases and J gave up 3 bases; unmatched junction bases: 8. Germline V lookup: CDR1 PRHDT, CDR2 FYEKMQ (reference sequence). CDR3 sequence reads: CASSPAADRDTEAFF. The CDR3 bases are TGTGCCAGCAGCCCAGCCGCGGACAGGGACACTGAAGCTTTCTTT.

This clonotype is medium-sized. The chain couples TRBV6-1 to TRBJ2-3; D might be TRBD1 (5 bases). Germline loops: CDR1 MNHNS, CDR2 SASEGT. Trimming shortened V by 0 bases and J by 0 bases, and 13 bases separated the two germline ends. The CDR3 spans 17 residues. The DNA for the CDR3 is TGTGCCAGCAGTGAAGCGGGGCTAGTGCCCAGCACAGATACGCAGTATTTT. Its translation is CASSEAGLVPSTDTQYF.

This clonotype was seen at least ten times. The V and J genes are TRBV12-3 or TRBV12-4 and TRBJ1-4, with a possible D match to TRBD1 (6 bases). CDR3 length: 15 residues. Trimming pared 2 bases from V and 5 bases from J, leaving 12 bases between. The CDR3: CASSLRGRGNEKLFF. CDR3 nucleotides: TGTGCCAGCAGTTTACGGGGCAGGGGCAATGAAAAACTGTTTTTT.

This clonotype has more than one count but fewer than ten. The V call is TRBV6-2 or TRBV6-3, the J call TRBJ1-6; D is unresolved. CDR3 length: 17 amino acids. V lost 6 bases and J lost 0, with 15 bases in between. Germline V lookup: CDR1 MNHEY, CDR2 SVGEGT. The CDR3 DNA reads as TGTGCCAGCAGAGACTTCAGCGCGAGCTCCTATAATTCACCCCTCCACTTT. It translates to CASRDFSASSYNSPLHF.

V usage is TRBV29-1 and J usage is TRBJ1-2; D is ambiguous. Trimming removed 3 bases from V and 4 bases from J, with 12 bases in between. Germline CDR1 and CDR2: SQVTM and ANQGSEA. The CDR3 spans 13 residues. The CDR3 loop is CSVDSPGLYGYTF. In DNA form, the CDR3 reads TGCAGCGTTGATTCCCCCGGGCTCTATGGCTACACCTTC.